Presented here are 10 T cell receptor beta chains from one specimen sequenced in a study of control samples from healthy donors and cancer patients. Clones were read by immunoSEQ multiplex PCR, and TCRdb kept only the in-frame ones, dropping some. The sample lists about 170,000 clones, around 91% seen once, with over 1.2% in the top ten. The sequenced material came from blood. The receptors originated from a woman in her thirties in good health.

The gene calls are TRBV9 and TRBJ2-1; no clear D gene. Per germline, CDR1 SGDLS and CDR2 YYNGEE. V lost 0 bases, J lost 3 bases, and 7 bases lay in between. CDR3 length: 14 amino acids. This CDR3 is CASSVDARYNEQFF. The CDR3 DNA follows: TGTGCCAGCAGCGTAGATGCTCGCTACAATGAGCAGTTCTTC.

V is TRBV7-8 and J is TRBJ2-4; D is perhaps TRBD1 (6 bases). Per the germline V gene, CDR1 is SGHVS and CDR2 is FQNEAQ. The CDR3 consists of 17 residues. Trimming cost V 5 bases and J 0 bases, with 17 bases left between them. The CDR3 region is CASSGEGQLLAKNIQYF. For the CDR3, the DNA is TGTGCCAGCAGCGGAGAAGGACAGCTCCTAGCCAAAAACATTCAGTACTTC.

The V and J genes are TRBV6-5 and TRBJ2-2; D uncertain. This CDR3 is 13 amino acids long. Germline CDR1 reads MNHEY; CDR2 reads SVGAGI. The V and J ends lost 4 bases and 3 bases respectively, with 6 bases between them. CDR3 sequence: CASSFDYTGELFF. CDR3 bases: TGTGCCAGCAGTTTCGATTACACCGGGGAGCTGTTTTTT.

The chain links TRBV7-3 to TRBJ2-3; D gene uncertain. This CDR3 has 15 amino acids. Germline loops: CDR1 SGHTA, CDR2 FQGTGA. Between the trimmed V and J ends, which lost 3 bases and 2 bases, there was a span of 12 bases. The CDR3 reads CASSFGYKSTDTQYF. DNA of the CDR3: TGTGCCAGCAGCTTCGGGTACAAATCCACAGATACGCAGTATTTT.

The rearrangement joins TRBV19 to TRBJ1-3; D uncertain. This CDR3 region has 13 residues. V lost 3 bases to trimming and J lost 3 bases, with 6 bases between them. The germline V gene encodes CDR1 LNHDA and CDR2 SQIVND (reference sequence). CDR3 residues: CASSITDGNTIYF. CDR3 in DNA: TGTGCCAGTAGTATCACAGATGGAAACACCATATATTTT. Filled out from reference TRBV19 and TRBJ1-3, the complete variable domain reads DGGITQSPKYLFRKEGQNVTLSCEQNLNHDAMYWYRQDPGQGLRLIYYSQIVNDFQKGDIAEGYSVSREKKESFPLTVTSAQKNPTAFYLCASSITDGNTIYFGEGSWLTVV.

This rearrangement joins TRBV15 to TRBJ1-4, with D perhaps matching TRBD1 (6 bases). The CDR3 totals 14 residues. Deletions cut 1 base from V and 6 bases from J, with 9 bases between. The germline CDR1 and CDR2 sequences are LNHNV and YYDKDF (reference sequence). The CDR3 region is CATSRGRGYEKLFF. The CDR3 region has the DNA TGTGCCACCAGCAGAGGCAGGGGATATGAAAAACTGTTTTTT.

The chain links TRBV7-9 to TRBJ1-4; a weak D match, TRBD1 (5 bases). Trimming took off 5 bases at V and 5 bases at J, with 15 bases between the two ends. CDR3 length: 15 residues. Germline lookup yields CDR1 SEHNR and CDR2 FQNEAQ (reference sequence). The CDR3 coding sequence is TGTGCCAGCAGCCAAGCGGGACGGATAAATGAAAAACTGTTTTTT. Encoded protein: CASSQAGRINEKLFF.

In DNA, the CDR3 is TGTGCCATCAGTGAAGGGGGAAGCTCCTACAATGAGCAGTTCTTC. Amino acids: CAISEGGSSYNEQFF. This chain links TRBV10-3 with TRBJ2-1, with a tentative D call TRBD1 (6 bases). V shed 3 bases and J shed 0 bases, with 9 bases lying between them. The CDR3 covers 15 residues. Per germline, CDR1 ENHRY and CDR2 SYGVKD.

The chain recombines TRBV24-1 with TRBJ2-1; 8 bases fit TRBD1. The V gene's germline CDR1 is KGHDR and CDR2 SFDVKD. Trimming removed 4 bases from V and 7 bases from J; junction bases left unmatched: 2. This CDR3 region has 13 residues. The CDR3 DNA is TGTGCCACCAGTGAGTACAGGGGGAATGAGCAGTTCTTC. This sequence encodes CATSEYRGNEQFF.

J is TRBJ2-7 and V is TRBV4-3; TRBD2 might be the D (5 bases). The CDR3 is 16 amino acids. Between the trimmed V and J ends, which lost 3 bases and 0 bases, there was a span of 15 bases. In germline, CDR1 is LGHNA, CDR2 YSLEER. The DNA for the CDR3 is TGCGCCAGCAGCCATGACGTAGCGTTACCCTCCTACGAGCAGTACTTC. It codes for CASSHDVALPSYEQYF.